The next 9 T cell receptor beta chains were all read from a single sample in a study of OX40 agonist ivuxolimab in advanced cancers. The method was the immunoSEQ multiplex PCR assay. What TCRdb holds here is the immuneACCESS table cut down to in-frame rearrangements. Part of the clones is not present; checked against another copy, under half of the missing clones reflect an unresolved V gene, and the others are unexplained. This sample comprises 90,000 to 150,000 clones, 75% to 90% of them detected only once. The top ten hold 0.55% to 0.7% of the sample. Sample: CD4+ or CD8+ T cells sorted from blood, taken in a trial of the OX40 agonist ivuxolimab. Every receptor here comes from an adult with an advanced solid tumor such as melanoma, head and neck, liver or kidney cancer.

The J gene is TRBJ2-5, the V gene TRBV19, with 9 bases lining up with TRBD2. Germline CDR1 LNHDA, CDR2 SQIVND (reference sequence). There are 15 residues in the CDR3. Germline trimming cut 1 base from V and 5 bases from J; bases unmatched to any gene: 5. CDR3 protein: CASSIAGAGGETQYF. CDR3 coding DNA: TGTGCCAGTAGTATAGCGGGAGCGGGGGGCGAGACCCAGTACTTC.

This chain connects TRBV6-6 to TRBJ1-5; D is unresolved. Germline-derived CDR1 and CDR2 are MNHNY and SVGAGI (reference sequence). Deletions cut 2 bases from V and 0 bases from J, with 8 bases between. The CDR3 is 15 residues long. The CDR3 loop reads CASSYVAVSNQPQHF. The CDR3 DNA follows: TGTGCCAGCAGTTACGTAGCAGTTAGCAATCAGCCCCAGCATTTT.

The rearrangement uses TRBV19 and TRBJ1-1; 8 bases fit TRBD1. V lost 9 bases to trimming and J lost 1 base; unmatched junction nucleotides: 1. This CDR3 contains 12 residues. Germline CDR1 and CDR2: LNHDA and SQIVND (reference sequence). CDR3 amino acids: CASGQGNTEAFF. CDR3 bases: TGTGCCAGCGGACAGGGGAACACTGAAGCTTTCTTT.

This clone was picked up one time. The chain combines TRBV7-3 with TRBJ2-1, with 11 bases identical to TRBD2. J lost 3 bases, V lost 6 bases, and 1 base had no gene match. Germline lookup yields CDR1 SGHTA and CDR2 FQGTGA. This CDR3 spans 14 amino acids. This chain's CDR3 is CASSLAGGYNEQFF. CDR3 DNA: TGTGCCAGCAGTCTAGCGGGGGGCTACAATGAGCAGTTCTTC. The entire variable domain, with the rest obtained from reference TRBV7-3 and TRBJ2-1, is as follows: GAGVSQTPSNKVTEKGKYVELRCDPISGHTALYWYRQSLGQGPEFLIYFQGTGAADDSGLPNDRFFAVRPEGSVSTLKIQRTERGDSAVYLCASSLAGGYNEQFFGPGTRLTVL.

The chain couples TRBV30 to TRBJ1-4; 12 bases fit TRBD1. CDR3 length: 16 residues. Germline V gene data show CDR1 as GTSNPN and CDR2 as SVGIG (reference sequence). The V and J ends lost 2 bases and 12 bases, in that order; junction bases with no gene match: 13. Here the CDR3 DNA reads TGTGCCTGGAGTCACTTGGGACAGGGGGCTCATAAAGAACTGTTTTTT. This encodes CAWSHLGQGAHKELFF.

The chain employs TRBV6-5 and TRBJ1-5, with 10 bases fitting TRBD1. J lost 4 bases, V lost 2 bases, and 2 bases had no gene match. The CDR3 is 15 amino acids. Looked up from germline, CDR1 is MNHEY and CDR2 is SVGAGI. CDR3 in amino acids: CASSYGTGENQPQHF. The DNA of the CDR3 is TGTGCCAGCAGTTACGGGACAGGGGAAAATCAGCCCCAGCATTTT.

The V gene is TRBV4-1, the J gene TRBJ2-5; D may be TRBD1 or TRBD2 (5 bases each). The CDR3 is made up of 16 amino acids. V was trimmed by 4 bases and J by 5 bases, leaving 20 bases between them. The germline CDR1 and CDR2 sequences are MGHRA and YSYEKL. The CDR3 is CASSLSPGTVGETQYF. The CDR3 DNA sequence: TGCGCCAGCAGCCTAAGCCCCGGGACGGTGGGGGAGACCCAGTACTTC.

This chain joins TRBV7-2 and TRBJ2-7; a possible D gene is TRBD1 (5 bases). The V end was cut by 0 bases, the J end by 0 bases, with 12 bases between. There are 16 residues in the CDR3. Germline V lookup: CDR1 SGHTA, CDR2 FQGNSA. The CDR3 here is CASSLAGPSSSYEQYF. The CDR3 DNA follows: TGTGCCAGCAGCTTAGCGGGGCCCTCCTCCTCCTACGAGCAGTACTTC.

The chain carries TRBV27 and TRBJ2-3; weak D call: TRBD1 (5 bases). The germline gives CDR1 MNHEY, CDR2 SMNVEV (reference sequence). Trimming shortened V by 6 bases and J by 5 bases, and 15 bases separated the two germline ends. CDR3 length: 14 residues. DNA for the CDR3: TGTGCCAGCAGGAAAGGGGTTTCCGTAGATACGCAGTATTTT. Its protein is CASRKGVSVDTQYF.